This is a list of T cell receptor beta chains from one sample in a study of T cell responses to AZD1222 COVID-19 vaccine. Only in-frame clones appear in the TCRdb table, and some are missing; sequencing was by immunoSEQ multiplex PCR. The table includes about 77,000 clones, more than 90% detected once. The specimen was peripheral blood, collected 28 days after the second AZD1222 dose. These receptors were taken from an adult who received the AZD1222 COVID-19 vaccine. CDR3s include the opening cysteine and the closing phenylalanine or tryptophan. Each record gives: clone size, J gene, V gene, D gene, CDR3 DNA, CDR3 protein. The D gene is left open where the match is weak. Clone size is shown for a subset of rows, as once, few, many or a class of expanded clone.

.,TRBJ1-2,TRBV28,.,TGTTCCCTGGGAGGGCCCTATGGCTACACCTTC,CSLGGPYGYTF
.,TRBJ1-2,TRBV30,.,TGTGCCCGGTCGGATATTTCGGGTGACTATGGCTACACCTTC,CARSDISGDYGYTF
.,TRBJ1-3,TRBV20-1,.,TGCAGTGCTAGTAGTGGGAACTCTGGAAACACCATATATTTT,CSASSGNSGNTIYF
.,TRBJ2-1,TRBV24-1,TRBD2,TGTGCCACCAGTGAGTGGACTAGCGGGGAGCAGTTCTTC,CATSEWTSGEQFF
.,TRBJ1-1,TRBV6-5,.,TGTGCCGCTTTGACCCCCGATGGGACTGAAGCTTTCTTT,CAALTPDGTEAFF
.,TRBJ2-3,TRBV19,TRBD2,TGTGCCAGTAGGTGGACTAGCGGGTCCTCAGGGGATACGCAGTATTTT,CASRWTSGSSGDTQYF
.,TRBJ2-7,TRBV7-2,.,TGTGCCAGCAGCACCCTAATAGGGGACTCCTACGAGCAGTACTTC,CASSTLIGDSYEQYF
.,TRBJ1-3,TRBV6-5,.,TGTGCCAGCAGTCCGGACTGGAGCTCTGGAAACACCATATATTTT,CASSPDWSSGNTIYF
.,TRBJ1-5,TRBV7-8,TRBD1,TGTGCCAGCAGACTTGGGACAGGGGATCAGCCCCAGCATTTT,CASRLGTGDQPQHF
once,TRBJ2-5,TRBV7-9,.,TGTGCCAGCAGCTTAGAAGAGACTGAGGAGACCCAGTACTTC,CASSLEETEETQYF
.,TRBJ2-7,TRBV11-2,.,TGTGCCAGCAGTCGTCCGGGACTGCCAACCTACGAGCAGTACTTC,CASSRPGLPTYEQYF
.,TRBJ2-5,TRBV5-4,.,TGTGCCAGCAGCTTGGGGGAGCGACCCCAGTACTTC,CASSLGERPQYF
.,TRBJ2-7,TRBV27,.,TGTGCCAGCAGTTTATCGAAAGGTTTCGAGCAGTACTTC,CASSLSKGFEQYF
.,TRBJ2-1,TRBV27,.,TGTGCCAGCAGACCGCTAGGTGAACACAATGAGCAGTTCTTC,CASRPLGEHNEQFF
.,TRBJ1-2,TRBV28,TRBD1,TGTGCCAGTGTTCTATCGGGACAGGGGAACTATGGCTACACCTTC,CASVLSGQGNYGYTF
.,TRBJ2-1,TRBV10-3,.,TGTGCCATCAGTCAAGCTCAAGCGCCGAACAATCAGCAGTTCTTC,CAISQAQAPNNQQFF
.,TRBJ2-7,TRBV10-1,.,TGCGCCAGCAGTGAGCCCCCTGACTACGAGCAGTACTTC,CASSEPPDYEQYF
.,TRBJ2-5,TRBV10-3,TRBD2,TGTGCCATCAGTGAAGGCCGGGGAGGGGAGACCCAGTACTTC,CAISEGRGGETQYF
.,TRBJ2-7,TRBV10-3,TRBD2,TGTGCCATCAGTCCGGATAGCGGGACTTACTCCTACGAGCAGTACTTC,CAISPDSGTYSYEQYF
.,TRBJ2-7,TRBV3-1/TRBV3-2,.,TGTGCCAGCAGCCGCTGGGGAGCGTGGACGTACGAGCAGTACTTC,CASSRWGAWTYEQYF
.,TRBJ2-7,TRBV3-1/TRBV3-2,.,TGTGCCAGCAGCCAAGACATGGACGAGCAGTACTTC,CASSQDMDEQYF
.,TRBJ1-4,TRBV19,.,TGTGCCAGTATGGGGTGGGCAGGGACTAATGAAAAACTGTTTTTT,CASMGWAGTNEKLFF
.,TRBJ2-5,TRBV30,TRBD2,TGTGCCTGGAGTGTTAGCGGGAGAGTCGAGACCCAGTACTTC,CAWSVSGRVETQYF
.,TRBJ1-2,TRBV6-5,TRBD1,TGTGCCAGCAGTTCCAGCAGGGGGCTCGGCTACACCTTC,CASSSSRGLGYTF
.,TRBJ1-1,TRBV12-3/TRBV12-4,.,TGTGCCAGCAGTCTGGGACAGAACACTGAAGCTTTCTTT,CASSLGQNTEAFF
.,TRBJ1-3,TRBV9,TRBD1,TGTGCCAGCAGCCAAAATGACAGGGCCATATATTTT,CASSQNDRAIYF
.,TRBJ1-5,TRBV12-3/TRBV12-4,.,TGTGCCAGCAGTTTAGGGGGTCTTCAGCCCCAGCATTTT,CASSLGGLQPQHF
.,TRBJ1-1,TRBV27,.,TGTGCCAGCAGTTTATTGGGCCGGTCGGGCACTGAAGCTTTCTTT,CASSLLGRSGTEAFF
.,TRBJ2-1,TRBV2,TRBD2,TGTGCCAGCAGTGAGATCGGGAGGGCCCTTGCGGGCCCCTTCTTC,CASSEIGRALAGPFF
few,TRBJ2-5,TRBV11-3,.,TGTGCCAGCAGCTTCGCCGGGGAGACCCAGTACTTC,CASSFAGETQYF
.,TRBJ2-7,TRBV5-1,TRBD1,TGCGCCAGCAGCTTGGCCCTACAGGGGGCCGGTGGCGAGCAGTACTTC,CASSLALQGAGGEQYF
.,TRBJ1-6,TRBV5-8,.,TGTGCCAGCAGCCTCCCTCCGTGGACGGAAAGCTCCTATAATTCACCCCTCCACTTT,CASSLPPWTESSYNSPLHF
.,TRBJ2-1,TRBV7-9,.,TGTGCCGCGACCCCCGGCTACAATGAGCAGTTCTTC,CAATPGYNEQFF
once,TRBJ1-1,TRBV7-3,.,TGTGCCAGCAGCTTAAATGGGGTCACTGAAGCTTTCTTT,CASSLNGVTEAFF
.,TRBJ2-2,TRBV27,TRBD2,TGTGCCAGCAGTTCCCTAGCGGGAGGAGGAACCGGGGAGCTGTTTTTT,CASSSLAGGGTGELFF
.,TRBJ2-1,TRBV6-2/TRBV6-3,TRBD2,TGTGCCAGCAGTTTAGCGGGAGAGTACAATGAGCAGTTCTTC,CASSLAGEYNEQFF
once,TRBJ2-3,TRBV6-2/TRBV6-3,.,TGTGCCAGCAGTTCCCACCTCTTAGGTGATACGCAGTATTTT,CASSSHLLGDTQYF